The 29 T cell receptor beta chains given below trace back to one sample, sequenced in a study of T cell responses to AZD1222 COVID-19 vaccine. The table came from immunoSEQ multiplex PCR; TCRdb's copy has only in-frame clones and leaves some out. The data contain about 98,000 clones, almost 85% of them seen just once; the ten biggest clones take up about a sixth. Sequenced material: peripheral blood, taken on day 0 of AZD1222 vaccination. All receptors come from an adult in good health.

The chain is built from TRBV6-2 or TRBV6-3 and TRBJ2-5; 10 nucleotides agree with TRBD2. Germline V gene data show CDR1 as MNHEY and CDR2 as SVGEGT. Trimming at V came to 2 bases and at J to 6 bases, leaving 15 bases not matched to a gene. CDR3 size: 18 residues. The CDR3 sequence is CASSYGLFASGSSKTQYF. CDR3 coding DNA: TGTGCCAGCAGTTACGGGCTTTTTGCTAGCGGGAGTTCGAAGACCCAGTACTTC.

The gene calls are TRBV7-9 and TRBJ1-4; 7 bases fit TRBD1. Germline V gene sequence: CDR1 SEHNR, CDR2 FQNEAQ (reference sequence). The CDR3 spans 13 residues. J was trimmed by 8 bases and V by 2 bases; bases with no gene match: 2. DNA for the CDR3: TGTGCCAGCAGCTTACAGGACAGGGAAAAACTGTTTTTT. Translation gives CASSLQDREKLFF.

This clone was counted a few times. The rearrangement uses TRBV28 and TRBJ1-2; 7 bases map to TRBD1. J lost 6 bases, V lost 7 bases, and 2 bases had no gene match. This CDR3 has 11 residues. Looked up from germline, CDR1 is MDHEN and CDR2 is SYDVKM. CDR3 DNA sequence: TGTGCCAGCACCAGGGGGAATGGCTACACCTTC. It yields the protein CASTRGNGYTF.

This rearrangement joins TRBV6-5 to TRBJ2-3; D is perhaps TRBD1 (7 bases). The CDR3 sequence is 15 residues long. V was shortened by 5 bases and J by 10 bases, with 22 bases between the two germline ends. Germline V gene data show CDR1 as MNHEY and CDR2 as SVGAGI. The CDR3 loop is CASSRQGTFWEAQYF. CDR3 sequence (DNA): TGTGCCAGCAGTCGACAGGGAACGTTCTGGGAGGCGCAGTATTTT.

The chain employs TRBV28 and TRBJ1-5; 8 bases are shared with TRBD1. CDR1 and CDR2 (germline): MDHEN, SYDVKM. The ends lost 2 bases at V and 5 bases at J; junction bases unmatched: 11. The CDR3 length is 17 residues. The CDR3, as DNA: TGTGCCAGCAGTTTAGGGCCCTGGCAGGGGGCTGATCAGCCCCAGCATTTT. Its protein product is CASSLGPWQGADQPQHF.

The rearrangement links TRBV28 to TRBJ1-5; the D is unclear. The CDR3 has 16 residues. The germline V gene has CDR1 MDHEN and CDR2 SYDVKM. The V end was cut by 2 bases, the J end by 5 bases, with 16 bases between. CDR3 sequence: CASSLEKVVIDQPQHF. The DNA for the CDR3 is TGTGCCAGCAGTTTAGAAAAGGTTGTGATAGATCAGCCCCAGCATTTT.

The chain carries TRBV9 and TRBJ1-1; D is ambiguous. Per the germline V gene, CDR1 is SGDLS and CDR2 is YYNGEE. Trimming stripped 1 base from V and 6 bases from J, with 22 bases between. The CDR3 has 17 amino acids. CDR3 sequence: CASSVSGRQLWVPEAFF. In DNA form, the CDR3 reads TGTGCCAGCAGCGTATCCGGACGGCAGTTGTGGGTTCCTGAAGCTTTCTTT.

In this sample, this clone turned up once. The J gene is TRBJ1-1, the V gene TRBV3-1 (or the pseudogene TRBV3-2), with D possibly TRBD1 on 5 matching bases. The CDR3 has 12 residues. Germline CDR1 and CDR2: LGHDT and YNNKEL (reference sequence). Trimming took 3 bases from V and 10 from J, leaving 12 bases between them. The CDR3 nucleotides read TGTGCCAGCAGCCAGGAGGGGTTGGGAGCTTTCTTT. Amino acids: CASSQEGLGAFF.

The V gene is TRBV7-8, the J gene TRBJ1-1; D is unresolved. CDR1 is SGHVS and CDR2 is FQNEAQ in the germline V gene. V was cut by 1 base and J by 6 bases, with 9 bases left in between. This CDR3 has 13 amino acids. In DNA form, the CDR3 reads TGTGCCAGCAGCTTAGGGGAGGTGGCTGAAGCTTTCTTT. Translation: CASSLGEVAEAFF.

The CDR3 coding sequence is TGTGCCAGCAGCCAAGCGCGGACAGAAGATGAAAAACTGTTTTTT. Its protein product is CASSQARTEDEKLFF. This chain connects TRBV4-2 to TRBJ1-4; D perhaps matches TRBD1 (6 bases). V was pared by 1 base and J by 6 bases, with 12 bases between. The CDR3 contains 15 residues. Germline assignment: CDR1 LGHNA and CDR2 YNFKEQ.

This clone was seen only once. V gene TRBV5-1 combines with J gene TRBJ2-7, with D possibly matching TRBD1 (5 bases). The ends were cut back, 0 bases at V and 0 bases at J, with 10 bases in the middle. CDR1 and CDR2 from the germline V gene are SGHRS and YFSETQ. This CDR3 comprises 15 residues. The CDR3 DNA is TGCGCCAGCAGCTTGGAGGGGTTCAGCTCCTACGAGCAGTACTTC. Translated, it gives CASSLEGFSSYEQYF.

The chain is built from TRBV23-1 and TRBJ1-2; D is unresolved. TRBV23-1 carries the ORF label, with uncertain function. The CDR3 spans 16 residues. Trimming removed 5 bases from V and 4 bases from J, with 20 bases in between. The CDR3 spells CASSRPNYPRIYGYTF. CDR3 coding DNA: TGCGCCAGCAGTAGACCCAATTACCCCCGAATCTATGGCTACACCTTC.

This chain joins TRBV11-3 and TRBJ2-7, with D possibly matching TRBD2 (5 bases). The CDR3 is made up of 14 amino acids. CDR1 and CDR2 (germline): SGHNT, YENEEA. Deletions cut 6 bases from V and 2 bases from J, with 14 bases between. CDR3 protein: CASRKRGGAYEQYF. Written as DNA, the CDR3 is TGTGCCAGCAGAAAACGGGGTGGGGCCTACGAGCAGTACTTC. Together with reference TRBV11-3 and TRBJ2-7, the CDR3 gives the full variable domain: EAGVVQSPRYKIIEKKQPVAFWCNPISGHNTLYWYLQNLGQGPELLIRYENEEAVDDSQLPKDRFSAERLKGVDSTLKIQPAELGDSAVYLCASRKRGGAYEQYFGPGTRLTVT.

The rearrangement joins TRBV28 to TRBJ2-7; 7 bases fit TRBD1. Looked up from germline, CDR1 is MDHEN and CDR2 is SYDVKM. This CDR3 spans 14 amino acids. V lost 7 bases, J lost 3 bases, and 9 bases stayed unmatched. The CDR3 spells CASIGETGLYEQYF. Written as DNA, the CDR3 is TGTGCCAGCATTGGAGAGACAGGGCTCTACGAGCAGTACTTC.

The rearrangement joins TRBV4-3 to TRBJ2-3; 12 bases are a match to TRBD2. J was trimmed by 0 bases and V by 0 bases; bases with no gene match: 4. The CDR3 has 18 residues. Germline V gene lookup returns CDR1 LGHNA and CDR2 YSLEER. In DNA, the CDR3 is TGCGCCAGCAGCCAAGAACTAGCGGGGGGCCGAAGCACAGATACGCAGTATTTT. Amino acids: CASSQELAGGRSTDTQYF.

V and J are TRBV7-2 and TRBJ2-1, with 8 nucleotides matching TRBD2. This CDR3 is built from 15 residues. J gave up 4 bases and V 0 bases, and 2 bases lay outside the gene matches. CDR1 is SGHTA, CDR2 FQGNSA, per germline. The CDR3: CASSLAAGAYNEQFF. The CDR3 nucleotides are TGTGCCAGCAGCTTAGCAGCGGGAGCTTACAATGAGCAGTTCTTC.

The gene calls are TRBV10-1 and TRBJ1-5; 8 nucleotides line up with TRBD1. V shed 5 bases and J 6 bases; nucleotides not matched to a gene: 3. This CDR3 is built from 13 residues. Germline V gene sequence: CDR1 WNHNN, CDR2 SYGVQD (reference sequence). CDR3 bases: TGCGCCAGCAGTTCGGACAGGGCTCAGCCCCAGCATTTT. Translating it yields CASSSDRAQPQHF.

This chain uses TRBV24-1 with TRBJ2-7; 7 bases are shared with TRBD1. V lost 8 bases to trimming and J lost 0 bases; unmatched junction nucleotides: 9. The CDR3 spans 15 residues. Germline V gives CDR1 KGHDR, CDR2 SFDVKD. CDR3: CATIPVQGSSYEQYV. The CDR3 bases are TGTGCCACCATCCCGGTACAGGGGTCCTCCTACGAGCAGTACGTC.

The chain combines TRBV28 with TRBJ1-2; D remains unclear. CDR3 size: 14 residues. Trimming removed 10 bases from V and 0 bases from J, with 15 bases in between. In germline, CDR1 is MDHEN, CDR2 SYDVKM. CDR3 nucleotides: TGTGCCATCAACCGAGGCAGAACTAACTATGGCTACACCTTC. The encoded protein is CAINRGRTNYGYTF.

The chain carries TRBV12-3 or TRBV12-4 and TRBJ2-5; the D is unclear. This CDR3 region has 12 residues. Trimming removed 3 bases from V and 5 bases from J, with 7 bases in between. CDR3 nucleotide sequence: TGTGCCAGCAGTTTTGACCGCGAGACCCAGTACTTC. The encoded protein is CASSFDRETQYF.

The rearrangement joins TRBV19 to TRBJ1-5; D might be TRBD1 (6 bases). V lost 7 bases and J 0 bases, leaving 16 bases between the germline ends. The germline V gene encodes CDR1 LNHDA and CDR2 SQIVND (reference sequence). This CDR3 region has 16 residues. The CDR3 DNA sequence: TGTGCCAGTAAGGGCAGGGGATCCTATAGCAATCAGCCCCAGCATTTT. As protein: CASKGRGSYSNQPQHF.

This clone was seen just once. The gene calls are TRBV30 and TRBJ1-6; 9 nucleotides align to TRBD1. This CDR3 spans 15 amino acids. Germline V CDR1 and CDR2: GTSNPN, SVGIG (reference sequence). The V gene end was trimmed by 5 bases and the J gene end by 9 bases; junction bases not matched to a gene: 11. The CDR3 is CAWDSRDRASSPLHF. Written as DNA, the CDR3 is TGTGCCTGGGATTCACGGGACAGGGCATCTTCACCCCTCCACTTT.

The chain couples TRBV11-3 to TRBJ2-5; D ambiguous. The length of the CDR3 is 13 residues. Germline V gene data show CDR1 as SGHNT and CDR2 as YENEEA. Trimming pared 1 base from V and 3 bases from J, leaving 6 bases between. The CDR3 protein is CASSLGQEETQYF. CDR3 coding DNA: TGTGCCAGCAGCTTAGGGCAGGAAGAGACCCAGTACTTC. Full variable domain (missing parts from reference TRBV11-3 and TRBJ2-5): EAGVVQSPRYKIIEKKQPVAFWCNPISGHNTLYWYLQNLGQGPELLIRYENEEAVDDSQLPKDRFSAERLKGVDSTLKIQPAELGDSAVYLCASSLGQEETQYFGPGTRLLVL.

Concerning this clone: A much larger clone is a single base away; this may be a read error. The sample carries other DNA sequences with the same CDR3. The chain links TRBV5-1 to TRBJ1-2; D call uncertain. V was clipped by 0 bases and J by 0 bases, with 3 bases between them. The CDR3 runs to 13 residues. CDR1 and CDR2 (germline): SGHRS, YFSETQ. The CDR3 region is CASSLAANYGYTF. The CDR3 DNA sequence: TGCGCCAGCAGCTTGGCGGCTAACTATGGCTACACCTTC.

A single count supports this clone. J is TRBJ1-3 and V is TRBV12-3 or TRBV12-4; 7 nucleotides match TRBD1. This CDR3 has 13 residues. V was pared by 9 bases and J by 0 bases, with 2 bases of the junction left unmatched. The CDR3 nucleotides are TGTGCCAGTGGGACAGCCTCTGGAAACACCATATATTTT. Its protein product is CASGTASGNTIYF.

This clone appeared a single time. This rearrangement joins TRBV13 to TRBJ1-2; perhaps TRBD1 as D (6 bases). CDR3 length: 14 amino acids. Germline V lookup: CDR1 PRHDT, CDR2 FYEKMQ (reference sequence). V was pared by 3 bases and J by 8 bases, with 16 bases between. The CDR3 region has the DNA TGTGCCAGCAGCTTGTACCCAGGGGTCCGAGGCTACACCTTC. It specifies CASSLYPGVRGYTF.

This clone appeared a few times. The chain couples TRBV6-5 to TRBJ1-2; D unclear. Germline lookup yields CDR1 MNHEY and CDR2 SVGAGI. The CDR3 spans 13 residues. Deletions cut 3 bases from V and 4 bases from J, with 9 bases between. The CDR3 bases are TGTGCCAGCAGTTATGTGTCATCCTATGGCTACACCTTC. It yields the protein CASSYVSSYGYTF.

This chain joins TRBV5-8 and TRBJ1-5; maybe TRBD1 (5 bases). Germline CDR1 SGHTS, CDR2 YDEGEE. This CDR3 region has 12 residues. V was shortened by 3 bases and J by 6 bases, with 7 bases between the two germline ends. The CDR3 loop reads CASSWGSQPQHF. Here the CDR3 DNA reads TGTGCCAGCAGCTGGGGGAGTCAGCCCCAGCATTTT.

This clone appeared a few times. J is TRBJ1-2 and V is TRBV6-5; possible D gene TRBD1, 6 bases. Deletions cut 6 bases from V and 8 bases from J, with 22 bases between. CDR3 size: 15 residues. Germline V gene lookup returns CDR1 MNHEY and CDR2 SVGAGI. The CDR3 reads CASSRQVQGIVGYTF. The CDR3 DNA reads TGTGCCAGCAGCCGACAAGTACAGGGTATTGTGGGCTACACCTTC.